This passage covers 17 T cell receptor beta chains from one sample sequenced in a study of identical twins. TCRdb used MiXCR to reprocess the 5' RACE reads, holding one entry per CDR3 protein. The sample records approximately 890,000 distinct CDR3 sequences, 10% to 15% being singletons. These data are also associated with another study on yellow fever vaccine responses in identical twins.

The sequenced sample was PBMCs. The receptor set was obtained from a woman aged 18 to 35 in good health.

This clonotype was seen at least ten times. This rearrangement joins TRBV12-3 or TRBV12-4 to TRBJ2-1; TRBD2 aligns across 8 bases. The CDR3 loop spans 15 amino acids. Trimming cost V 3 bases and J 5 bases; bases outside gene matches: 6. The CDR3 DNA reads as TGTGCCAGCAGTTTTGGCGGGAGGACAAACAATGAGCAGTTCTTC. Translating gives CASSFGGRTNNEQFF.

This clonotype was seen only a few times. V gene TRBV5-8 combines with J gene TRBJ2-3; 11 bases are a match to TRBD2. The CDR3 totals 16 residues. After removal of 4 bases from V and 3 bases from J, the junction contained 7 bases not matched to a gene. Germline V gene data show CDR1 as SGHTS and CDR2 as YDEGEE. This chain's CDR3 is CASSPLLAGATDTQYF. The CDR3 nucleotides read TGTGCCAGCAGCCCTCTACTAGCGGGAGCAACAGATACGCAGTATTTT.

This chain joins TRBV20-1 and TRBJ2-2; 10 nucleotides line up with TRBD2. Per the germline V gene, CDR1 is DFQATT and CDR2 is SNEGSKA (reference sequence). V shed 6 bases and J 2 bases; nucleotides not matched to a gene: 12. The CDR3 is made up of 17 amino acids. CDR3 sequence (DNA): TGCAGTGCCAGCCAGCGGGGGGGCCATCTTAACACCGGGGAGCTGTTTTTT. This gives the protein CSASQRGGHLNTGELFF.

This clonotype was observed a few times. The chain has TRBV5-1 and TRBJ2-2, with TRBD2 as a possible D gene (6 bases). The V gene's germline CDR1 is SGHRS and CDR2 YFSETQ. V lost 4 bases, J lost 6 bases, and 19 bases lay in between. This CDR3 is built from 16 residues. CDR3 residues: CASSQLITGDPGELFF. Here the CDR3 DNA reads TGCGCCAGCAGCCAACTGATCACGGGGGATCCCGGGGAGCTGTTTTTT.

This rearrangement joins TRBV13 to TRBJ2-1; D may be TRBD2 (5 bases). The germline V and J ends were trimmed by 3 bases and 8 bases, with 14 bases remaining between them. The CDR3 contains 14 residues. Germline CDR1 PRHDT, CDR2 FYEKMQ (reference sequence). For the CDR3, the DNA is TGTGCCAGCAGCTTCACGGCGAGGGTGGATGAGCAGTTCTTC. Its translation is CASSFTARVDEQFF.

The chain links TRBV2 to TRBJ2-3, with 10 bases identical to TRBD2. The CDR3 contains 13 residues. Unmatched junction bases numbered 2, after V lost 6 bases and J lost 5 bases. Germline assignment: CDR1 SNHLY and CDR2 FYNNEI. The CDR3 protein is CASSGLAVDTQYF. In DNA form, the CDR3 reads TGTGCCAGCAGCGGACTAGCGGTAGATACGCAGTATTTT.

This clonotype was seen a few times. V and J are TRBV7-8 and TRBJ2-4; D uncertain. V lost 3 bases and J 8 bases, leaving 11 bases between the germline ends. The germline V gene has CDR1 SGHVS and CDR2 FQNEAQ. The CDR3 runs to 13 residues. For the CDR3, the DNA is TGTGCCAGCAGCTTCTGGGATAGGGACATTCAGTACTTC. Amino acids: CASSFWDRDIQYF. The complete variable domain, with remaining parts taken from reference TRBV7-8 and TRBJ2-4, reads GAGVSQSPRYKVAKRGQDVALRCDPISGHVSLFWYQQALGQGPEFLTYFQNEAQLDKSGLPSDRFFAERPEGSVSTLKIQRTQQEDSAVYLCASSFWDRDIQYFGAGTRLSVL.

The chain couples TRBV10-3 to TRBJ2-1; TRBD2 aligns across 10 bases. V shed 1 base, J shed 9 bases, and the junction held 6 bases outside the gene matches. Germline loops: CDR1 ENHRY, CDR2 SYGVKD. CDR3 size: 15 residues. The CDR3 nucleotides read TGTGCCATCAGTGAGTTCAGCGGGAGGGCCGCTGAGCAGTTCTTC. Translating it yields CAISEFSGRAAEQFF.

Concerning this clonotype itself: A read error may be the cause here, since a much bigger clone is one base away. The chain employs TRBV6-1 and TRBJ2-5; TRBD1 matches at 7 bases. The V and J ends lost 5 bases and 5 bases, in that order; junction bases with no gene match: 5. This CDR3 has 13 amino acids. Germline V lookup: CDR1 MNHNS, CDR2 SASEGT. The CDR3 reads CASSTGECETQYF. The CDR3 coding sequence is TGTGCCAGCAGTACAGGGGAGTGTGAGACCCAGTACTTC.

V and J are TRBV5-6 and TRBJ2-2; D call uncertain. There are 14 residues in the CDR3. Germline CDR1 and CDR2: SGHDT and YYEEEE. V lost 0 bases and J lost 5, with 8 bases in between. The CDR3 reads CASSLVIGTGELFF. CDR3 nucleotide sequence: TGTGCCAGCAGCTTGGTGATCGGGACCGGGGAGCTGTTTTTT.

This clonotype was counted a few times. The gene calls are TRBV7-9 and TRBJ2-3; 8 positions agree with TRBD1. Germline V gene data show CDR1 as SEHNR and CDR2 as FQNEAQ (reference sequence). This CDR3 contains 16 residues. Trimming cost V 5 bases and J 2 bases; bases outside gene matches: 9. In DNA, the CDR3 is TGTGCCAGCAGCAGTACGGGACAGGCCCCCACAGATACGCAGTATTTT. Its protein product is CASSSTGQAPTDTQYF.

This rearrangement joins TRBV5-1 to TRBJ1-4, with 9 bases lining up with TRBD1. Losses at the gene ends were 0 bases for V and 8 bases for J; bases not matched to a gene: 5. The CDR3 runs to 15 residues. In germline, CDR1 is SGHRS, CDR2 YFSETQ. The CDR3 is CASSLEGTGNEKLFF. CDR3 nucleotides: TGCGCCAGCAGCTTGGAAGGGACAGGGAACGAAAAACTGTTTTTT.

In its sample, this clonotype was seen many times. V is TRBV5-1 and J is TRBJ2-1, with 9 bases aligning to TRBD2. J lost 5 bases, V lost 0 bases, and 9 bases had no gene match. CDR3 size: 17 residues. CDR1 SGHRS and CDR2 YFSETQ come from the germline V gene. Here the CDR3 DNA reads TGCGCCAGCAGCTTGGGTACTCTAGCGGGGCCCAACAATGAGCAGTTCTTC. Translating gives CASSLGTLAGPNNEQFF.

This clonotype has a count of ten or more. The chain couples TRBV7-9 to TRBJ1-2; the D gene is possibly TRBD1 (6 bases). Germline CDR1 reads SEHNR; CDR2 reads FQNEAQ (reference sequence). The length of the CDR3 is 12 residues. V shed 6 bases and J shed 8 bases, with 13 bases lying between them. Written as DNA, the CDR3 is TGTGCCAGCAGGGGGCAGGGGTACGGCTACACCTTC. Protein sequence: CASRGQGYGYTF.

The gene calls are TRBV3-1 and TRBJ2-1; 10 bases are shared with TRBD2. The CDR3 spans 16 residues. J gave up 8 bases and V 0 bases, and 7 bases lay outside the gene matches. Per germline, CDR1 LGHDT and CDR2 YNNKEL (reference sequence). The CDR3 DNA follows: TGTGCCAGCAGCCAAGATGGGAGCGGGGGGGTTGATGAGCAGTTCTTC. Translated: CASSQDGSGGVDEQFF.

The table lists this clonotype with many counts. The chain uses TRBV5-1 and TRBJ2-2; D gene unclear. Trimming left V 0 bases short and J 13 bases short, with 16 bases between. The V gene's germline CDR1 is SGHRS and CDR2 YFSETQ. This CDR3 is built from 14 residues. In nucleotides, the CDR3 is TGCGCCAGCAGCTTGGAAAACCCCCCCATTCTGCTGTTTTTT. Amino acids: CASSLENPPILLFF.

Ten or more counts support this clonotype. The rearrangement links TRBV6-5 to TRBJ2-3, with 11 bases fitting TRBD2. The CDR3 spans 13 residues. The germline V gene encodes CDR1 MNHEY and CDR2 SVGAGI. The J segment lost 8 bases and the V segment lost 4 bases, leaving 2 bases of the junction unmatched. The CDR3 coding sequence is TGTGCCAGCAGTTCCACTAGCGGGGGTACGCAGTATTTT. It is translated as CASSSTSGGTQYF.